This TCR beta chain was captured in a study of post-analysis software for immune sequencing data. About the study: In terms of disease course, relapsing-remitting, secondary progressive and progressive-relapsing multiple sclerosis were included. General study findings and limits: In patients, TRBV5-6, TRBV5-1 and TRBV20-1 belonged to four or five TRBV segments found more frequently than in controls. Samples made in the same batch grouped tightly together by F measure.

The CDR3 has 16 amino acids. The ends were cut back, 3 bases at V and 0 bases at J, with 14 bases in the middle. Prepared TCR beta cDNA libraries contained unique molecular identifiers. TCRdb re-called the PCR reads with MiXCR, one entry per CDR3 protein. The repertoire holds 600,000 to 750,000 distinct CDR3 sequences, with approximately 60% as singletons. Regarding this clonotype: Its antigen remains unidentified.

The sequenced material came from blood. The chain links TRBV12-3 or TRBV12-4 to TRBJ1-1; no clear D. This sequence originates from a girl aged 2 to 9 with multiple sclerosis. The CDR3 is CASSFLADIMNTEAFF. Here the CDR3 DNA reads TGTGCCAGCAGTTTTCTGGCCGATATCATGAACACTGAAGCTTTCTTT.